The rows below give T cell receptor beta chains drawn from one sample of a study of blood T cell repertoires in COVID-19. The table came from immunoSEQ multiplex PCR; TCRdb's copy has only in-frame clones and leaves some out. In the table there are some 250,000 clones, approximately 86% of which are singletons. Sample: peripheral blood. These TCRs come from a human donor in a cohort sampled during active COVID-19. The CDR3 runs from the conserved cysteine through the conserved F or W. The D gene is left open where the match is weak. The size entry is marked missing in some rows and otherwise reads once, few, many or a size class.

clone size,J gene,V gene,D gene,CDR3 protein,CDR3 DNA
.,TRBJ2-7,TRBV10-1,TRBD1,CASSELTGNSYEQYF,TGCGCCAGCAGTGAATTGACAGGGAACTCCTACGAGCAGTACTTC
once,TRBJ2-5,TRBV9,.,CASSVSMAGRGPGETQYF,TGTGCCAGCAGCGTTTCGATGGCGGGGAGAGGGCCGGGAGAGACCCAGTACTTC
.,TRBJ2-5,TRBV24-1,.,CATSDPSETQYF,TGTGCCACCAGTGACCCGTCGGAGACCCAGTACTTC
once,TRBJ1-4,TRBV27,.,CASSSQGSGEKLFF,TGTGCCAGCAGTTCACAGGGATCCGGTGAAAAACTGTTTTTT
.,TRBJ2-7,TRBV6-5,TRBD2,CASRDTSGGAGEQYF,TGTGCCAGCAGGGATACTAGCGGGGGGGCCGGAGAGCAGTACTTC
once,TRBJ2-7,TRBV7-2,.,CASSLEGGQSYEQYF,TGTGCCAGCAGCTTAGAGGGGGGACAGAGCTACGAGCAGTACTTC
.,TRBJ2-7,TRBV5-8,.,CASKDLNSYEQYF,TGTGCCAGCAAGGACTTAAACTCCTACGAGCAGTACTTC
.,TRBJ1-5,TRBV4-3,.,CASSRTDSSNQPQHF,TGCGCCAGCAGCCGGACGGACAGCAGCAATCAGCCCCAGCATTTT
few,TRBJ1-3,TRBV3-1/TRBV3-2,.,CASSQDPHLSGNTIYF,TGTGCCAGCAGCCAAGATCCACACCTTTCTGGAAACACCATATATTTT
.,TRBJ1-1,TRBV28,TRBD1,CASSLSDRGWDRNTEAFF,TGTGCCAGCAGTTTATCGGACAGGGGGTGGGATAGGAACACTGAAGCTTTCTTT
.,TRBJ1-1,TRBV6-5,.,CASSPSYSSTEAFF,TGTGCCAGCAGCCCGAGCTACAGTTCCACTGAAGCTTTCTTT
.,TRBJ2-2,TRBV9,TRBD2,CASSVVSTSGTPGELFF,TGTGCCAGCAGCGTAGTGAGTACTAGCGGGACTCCCGGGGAGCTGTTTTTT